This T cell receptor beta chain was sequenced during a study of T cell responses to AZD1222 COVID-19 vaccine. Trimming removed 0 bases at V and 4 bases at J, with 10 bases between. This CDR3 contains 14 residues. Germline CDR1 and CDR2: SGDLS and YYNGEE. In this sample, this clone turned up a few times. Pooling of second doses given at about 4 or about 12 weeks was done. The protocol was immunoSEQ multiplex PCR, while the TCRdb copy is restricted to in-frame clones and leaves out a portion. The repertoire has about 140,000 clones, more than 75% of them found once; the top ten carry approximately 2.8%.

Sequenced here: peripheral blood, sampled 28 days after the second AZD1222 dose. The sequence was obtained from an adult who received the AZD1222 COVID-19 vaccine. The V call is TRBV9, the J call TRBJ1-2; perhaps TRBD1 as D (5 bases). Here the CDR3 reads CASSVEEGTYGYTF. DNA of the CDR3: TGTGCCAGCAGCGTAGAGGAGGGGACCTATGGCTACACCTTC.